This T cell receptor beta chain is drawn from a study of CD4 T cells in relation to SARS-CoV-2 and coronaviruses. Remarks on this clone: Its antigen is unknown.

Study-wide findings and caveats: No crossreactivity against non-spike viral proteins was tested here. SARS-CoV-2-driven expansion was significantly weaker in crossreactive than monoreactive clones.

TCRdb's table, derived via immunoSEQ multiplex PCR, lists solely in-frame clones and lacks some. The sample includes 20,000 to 25,000 clones, approximately 72% of them seen just once. V lost 3 bases to trimming and J lost 3 bases, with 15 bases between them. Germline CDR1 is SNHLY and CDR2 is FYNNEI. There are 16 residues in the CDR3. Before the COVID-19 pandemic, during about 2010-2019, CD4+ T cells were taken from unexposed donors. CD4+ T cells were isolated from the cells after less than 13 days of culture. The V and J genes are TRBV2 and TRBJ2-1, with D perhaps matching TRBD1 (6 bases). The clonotype originates from a human donor in good health. The sequenced sample consisted of CD4+ T cells from PBMCs, cultured in vitro. The CDR3 DNA is TGTGCCAGCAGTGAGTGGACAGCCAATGGCTACAATGAGCAGTTCTTC. This translates into CASSEWTANGYNEQFF.